This paragraph covers one T cell receptor beta chain sequence. No conserved phenylalanine or tryptophan is present at the end of the CDR3, so a read error is the likely explanation. For the second PCR, which ran for roughly 7 to 11 cycles, a sample-barcoded 5' primer and a J-beta primer mix were used. From the 5' RACE reads, TCRdb called clonotypes with MiXCR, one entry per CDR3 protein. The data hold around 1,000,000 distinct CDR3 sequences, with approximately 38% observed a single time. This sample is drawn from a study of blood T cells in healthy people across ages. Germline-derived CDR1 and CDR2 are MGHRA and YSYEKL. This CDR3 contains 17 residues. V gave up 0 bases and J gave up 4 bases; unmatched junction bases: 8.

The sample was blood. The sequence derives from a man aged 18 to 30 in good health. This rearrangement joins TRBV4-1 to TRBJ2-1; 8 nucleotides match TRBD2. CDR3 sequence: CASSQEGEAGGYNEQFI. Written as DNA, the CDR3 is TGCGCCAGCAGCCAAGAGGGGGAGGCGGGGGGTTACAATGAGCAGTTCATC.